One and the same sample provided the 12 T cell receptor beta chains below, sequenced in a study of blood T cell repertoires in COVID-19. Profiled with immunoSEQ multiplex PCR; TCRdb holds only in-frame clones, not every one. The sample includes about 350,000 clones, roughly 90% of them seen just once. Specimen: peripheral blood. The receptors stem from an older woman with COVID-19, enrolled during active disease.

This chain connects TRBV18 to TRBJ2-5, with 7 bases identical to TRBD1. CDR1 KGHSH and CDR2 LQKENI come from the germline V gene. The ends lost 2 bases at V and 4 bases at J; junction bases unmatched: 4. CDR3 length: 14 amino acids. The CDR3 nucleotides are TGTGCCAGCTCACCAGTGAACAGGGGAGAGACCCAGTACTTC. It translates to CASSPVNRGETQYF. Complete variable domain (other parts from reference TRBV18 and TRBJ2-5): NAGVMQNPRHLVRRRGQEARLRCSPMKGHSHVYWYRQLPEEGLKFMVYLQKENIIDESGMPKERFSAEFPKEGPSILRIQQVVRGDSAAYFCASSPVNRGETQYFGPGTRLLVL.

The gene calls are TRBV4-1 and TRBJ1-5; D might be TRBD1 (5 bases). CDR1 is MGHRA, CDR2 YSYEKL, per germline. The CDR3 spans 16 residues. Deletions cut 4 bases from V and 6 bases from J, with 19 bases between. CDR3 in amino acids: CASSREQRGRGQPQHF. The CDR3 DNA follows: TGCGCCAGCAGCCGCGAGCAAAGGGGCCGCGGTCAGCCCCAGCATTTT.

The chain joins TRBV7-9 to TRBJ2-1, with TRBD2 matching 9 bases. This CDR3 has 16 residues. The ends lost 5 bases at V and 10 bases at J; junction bases unmatched: 15. Germline V gives CDR1 SEHNR, CDR2 FQNEAQ (reference sequence). Here the CDR3 DNA reads TGTGCCAGCAGCACCGTACGCGGGGGGGCCCCTTTGGAGCAGTTCTTC. Translated, it gives CASSTVRGGAPLEQFF. Full variable domain (outside the CDR3, taken from reference TRBV7-9 and TRBJ2-1): DTGVSQNPRHKITKRGQNVTFRCDPISEHNRLYWYRQTLGQGPEFLTYFQNEAQLEKSRLLSDRFSAERPKGSFSTLEIQRTEQGDSAMYLCASSTVRGGAPLEQFFGPGTRLTVL.

This chain links TRBV5-1 with TRBJ2-5, with D possibly TRBD2 on 6 matching bases. The germline V gene has CDR1 SGHRS and CDR2 YFSETQ. V shed 0 bases and J shed 5 bases, with 14 bases lying between them. This CDR3 has 15 amino acids. CDR3: CASSLAYAGPETQYF. The CDR3, as DNA: TGCGCCAGCAGCTTGGCATACGCGGGGCCGGAGACCCAGTACTTC.

V is TRBV3-1 (or the pseudogene TRBV3-2) and J is TRBJ1-1; D is perhaps TRBD1 (6 bases). The germline gives CDR1 LGHDT, CDR2 YNNKEL (reference sequence). The CDR3 is 16 amino acids. Trimming took 8 bases from V and 2 from J, leaving 21 bases between them. CDR3 sequence: CASRPEGGLGNTEAFF. CDR3 sequence (DNA): TGTGCCAGCCGACCGGAGGGGGGGCTCGGAAACACTGAAGCTTTCTTT.

The gene calls are TRBV6-2 or TRBV6-3 and TRBJ2-2; D might be TRBD2 (5 bases). The germline V and J ends were trimmed by 5 bases and 7 bases, with 11 bases remaining between them. CDR3 length: 13 residues. Per the germline V gene, CDR1 is MNHEY and CDR2 is SVGEGT. The CDR3 coding sequence is TGTGCCAGCAGTCCCCGAGGGAACGGGGAGCTGTTTTTT. Its protein is CASSPRGNGELFF.

The rearrangement uses TRBV28 and TRBJ2-1, with 9 bases identical to TRBD2. The J segment lost 4 bases and the V segment lost 7 bases, leaving 8 bases of the junction unmatched. Per the germline V gene, CDR1 is MDHEN and CDR2 is SYDVKM. The CDR3 consists of 15 residues. The CDR3 here is CASKSPSGDYNEQFF. The DNA of the CDR3 is TGTGCCAGCAAGTCCCCTAGCGGGGATTACAATGAGCAGTTCTTC.

The chain links TRBV19 to TRBJ1-1; D ambiguous. V was clipped by 7 bases and J by 6 bases, with 18 bases between them. CDR1 and CDR2 (germline): LNHDA, SQIVND (reference sequence). The CDR3 has 14 residues. This CDR3 is CASIRESSRAEAFF. The CDR3 DNA sequence: TGTGCCAGTATCCGGGAGAGCTCCCGGGCTGAAGCTTTCTTT.

This clone was seen once. J is TRBJ1-1 and V is TRBV3-1 (or the pseudogene TRBV3-2); 8 bases are shared with TRBD1. The CDR3 totals 16 residues. The junction had 8 bases not matched to a gene; V was cut back by 3 bases and J by 2 bases. Germline V gene lookup returns CDR1 LGHDT and CDR2 YNNKEL (reference sequence). DNA of the CDR3: TGTGCCAGCAGCCACCCCGGGACAGGCCTTAACACTGAAGCTTTCTTT. This translates into CASSHPGTGLNTEAFF.

The genes are TRBV2 and TRBJ1-4; D gene ambiguous. V shed 7 bases and J shed 5 bases, with 14 bases lying between them. The CDR3 length is 14 residues. Germline V CDR1 and CDR2: SNHLY, FYNNEI. The CDR3 nucleotides are TGTGCCAGCAAAAGTGGGCAGATAAATGAAAAACTGTTTTTT. Translated: CASKSGQINEKLFF. The whole variable domain, filled in from reference TRBV2 and TRBJ1-4, reads EPEVTQTPSHQVTQMGQEVILRCVPISNHLYFYWYRQILGQKVEFLVSFYNNEISEKSEIFDDQFSVERPDGSNFTLKIRSTKLEDSAMYFCASKSGQINEKLFFGSGTQLSVL.

This clone was detected only a few times. The chain carries TRBV29-1 and TRBJ2-5; D remains ambiguous. This CDR3 is built from 11 residues. The germline V gene encodes CDR1 SQVTM and CDR2 ANQGSEA. V was shortened by 3 bases and J by 5 bases, with 7 bases between the two germline ends. This CDR3 is CSVDRWETQYF. The CDR3 DNA follows: TGCAGCGTTGATCGGTGGGAGACCCAGTACTTC.

V usage is TRBV28 and J usage is TRBJ2-1, with TRBD1 matching over 7 bases. This CDR3 comprises 15 residues. CDR1 and CDR2 (germline): MDHEN, SYDVKM. V shed 5 bases, J shed 2 bases, and the junction held 6 bases outside the gene matches. CDR3 sequence (DNA): TGTGCCAGCAGTCTTAGACAGGGTACCTACAATGAGCAGTTCTTC. As protein: CASSLRQGTYNEQFF.